The T cell receptor beta chain described here comes from a study of regulatory T cells in long-lasting Graves disease. From germline, CDR1 is KGHDR and CDR2 SFDVKD. CDR3 length equals 14 residues. V gave up 2 bases and J gave up 4 bases, with 10 bases separating them. Noted time point: persistent/refractory GD, antithyroid drugs over 5 years with positive TRAb. Extracted RNA from PBMCs served as the source of the TCR library. Investigators report Graves' disease was diagnosed under American Thyroid Association guidelines. The table lists this clonotype with many counts. Through Arm-PCR of CDR3 regions and iRepertoire HTBI primers, TCR beta libraries were built. TCRdb re-analysed the multiplex PCR reads in MiXCR, keeping a single row per CDR3 protein. The table records roughly 450,000 distinct CDR3 sequences, about 20% of them present only once.

The receptor was derived from a female donor with Graves disease. The sequences come from peripheral blood mononuclear cells (PBMCs), collected when the disease was refractory, from a patient treated with antithyroid drugs. The chain carries TRBV24-1 and TRBJ1-1, with D perhaps matching TRBD1 (6 bases). CDR3 protein: CATSDSGRGTEAFF. The DNA for the CDR3 is TGTGCCACCAGTGATTCCGGCAGGGGCACTGAAGCTTTCTTT.